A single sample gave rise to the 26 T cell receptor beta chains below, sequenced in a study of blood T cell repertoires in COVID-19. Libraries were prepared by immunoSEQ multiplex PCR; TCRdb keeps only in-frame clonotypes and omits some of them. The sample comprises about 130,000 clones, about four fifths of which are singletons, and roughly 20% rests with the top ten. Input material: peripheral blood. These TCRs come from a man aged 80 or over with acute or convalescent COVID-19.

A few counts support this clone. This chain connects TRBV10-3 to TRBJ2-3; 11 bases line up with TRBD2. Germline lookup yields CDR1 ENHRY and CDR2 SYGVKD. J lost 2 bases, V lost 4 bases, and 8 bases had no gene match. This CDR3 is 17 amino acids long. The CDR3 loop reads CAISAQLAGANTDTQYF. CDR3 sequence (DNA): TGTGCCATCAGTGCTCAACTAGCGGGGGCCAACACAGATACGCAGTATTTT.

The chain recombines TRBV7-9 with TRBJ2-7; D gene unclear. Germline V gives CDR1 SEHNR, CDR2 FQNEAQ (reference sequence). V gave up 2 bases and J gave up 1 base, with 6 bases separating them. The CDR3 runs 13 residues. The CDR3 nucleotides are TGTGCCAGCAGCTTACCGGGTTCCTACGAGCAGTACTTC. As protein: CASSLPGSYEQYF.

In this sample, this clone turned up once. In nucleotides, the CDR3 is TGCGCCAGCAGCCAAGATCCCGGGAATAATGAAAAACTGTTTTTT. Its translation: CASSQDPGNNEKLFF. The chain joins TRBV4-1 to TRBJ1-4; unclear D gene. In germline, CDR1 is MGHRA, CDR2 YSYEKL. Trimming left V 0 bases short and J 4 bases short, with 9 bases between. The CDR3 has 15 residues.

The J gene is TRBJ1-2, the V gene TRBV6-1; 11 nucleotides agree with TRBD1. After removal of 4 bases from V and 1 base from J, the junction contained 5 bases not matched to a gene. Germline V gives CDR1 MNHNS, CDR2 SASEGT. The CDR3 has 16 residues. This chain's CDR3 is CASSAGQGGNNYGYTF. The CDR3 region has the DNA TGTGCCAGCAGTGCGGGACAGGGGGGGAATAACTATGGCTACACCTTC.

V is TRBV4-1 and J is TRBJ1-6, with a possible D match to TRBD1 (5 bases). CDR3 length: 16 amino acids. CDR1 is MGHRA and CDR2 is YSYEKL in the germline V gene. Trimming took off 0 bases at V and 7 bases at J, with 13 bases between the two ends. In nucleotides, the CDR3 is TGCGCCAGCAGCCAAGATAGTGGCAGGGTGAATTCACCCCTCCACTTT. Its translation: CASSQDSGRVNSPLHF.

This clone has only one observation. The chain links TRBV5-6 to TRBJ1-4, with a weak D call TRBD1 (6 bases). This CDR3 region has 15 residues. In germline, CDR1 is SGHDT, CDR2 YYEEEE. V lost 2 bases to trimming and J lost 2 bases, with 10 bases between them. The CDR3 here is CASSLQGETNEKLFF. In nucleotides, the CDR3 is TGTGCCAGCAGCTTACAGGGTGAGACTAATGAAAAACTGTTTTTT.

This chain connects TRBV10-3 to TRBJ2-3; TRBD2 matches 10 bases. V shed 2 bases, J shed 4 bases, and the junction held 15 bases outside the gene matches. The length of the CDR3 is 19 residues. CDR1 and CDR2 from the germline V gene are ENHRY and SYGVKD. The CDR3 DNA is TGTGCCATCAGTGAGCGGGCCAGCGGGGGGGCCCAAAGACCAGATACGCAGTATTTT. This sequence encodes CAISERASGGAQRPDTQYF.

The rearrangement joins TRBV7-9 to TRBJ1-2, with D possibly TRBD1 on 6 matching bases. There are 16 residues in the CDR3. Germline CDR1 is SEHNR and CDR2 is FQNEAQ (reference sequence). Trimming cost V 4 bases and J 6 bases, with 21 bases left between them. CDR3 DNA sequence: TGTGCCAGCAGCTCACGAGCAGTCAGGACAGCGAATGGCTACACCTTC. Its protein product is CASSSRAVRTANGYTF.

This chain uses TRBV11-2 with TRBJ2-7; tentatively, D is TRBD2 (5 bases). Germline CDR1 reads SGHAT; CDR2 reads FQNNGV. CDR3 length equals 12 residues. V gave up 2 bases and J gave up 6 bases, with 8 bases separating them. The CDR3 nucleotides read TGTGCCAGCAGCTTATGGCGGGCCGAGCAGTACTTC. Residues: CASSLWRAEQYF.

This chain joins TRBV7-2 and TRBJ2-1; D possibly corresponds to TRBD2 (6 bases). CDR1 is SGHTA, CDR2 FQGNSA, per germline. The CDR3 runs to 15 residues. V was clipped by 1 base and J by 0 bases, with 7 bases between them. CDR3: CASSLVAVSYNEQFF. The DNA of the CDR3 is TGTGCCAGCAGCTTAGTAGCGGTCTCCTACAATGAGCAGTTCTTC.

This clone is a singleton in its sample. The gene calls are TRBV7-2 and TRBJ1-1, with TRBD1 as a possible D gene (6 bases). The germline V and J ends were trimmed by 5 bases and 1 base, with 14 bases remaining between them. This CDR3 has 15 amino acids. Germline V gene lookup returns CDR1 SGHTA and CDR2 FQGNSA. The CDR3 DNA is TGTGCCAGCAGCCCCCGGGACACCAAGAACACTGAAGCTTTCTTT. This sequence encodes CASSPRDTKNTEAFF.

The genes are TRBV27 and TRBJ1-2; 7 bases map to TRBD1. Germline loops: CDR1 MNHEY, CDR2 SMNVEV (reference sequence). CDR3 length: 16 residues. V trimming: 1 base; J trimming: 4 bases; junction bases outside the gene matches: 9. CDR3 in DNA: TGTGCCAGCAGTTTATTGGCACAGGGGACCGCCTATGGCTACACCTTC. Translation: CASSLLAQGTAYGYTF.

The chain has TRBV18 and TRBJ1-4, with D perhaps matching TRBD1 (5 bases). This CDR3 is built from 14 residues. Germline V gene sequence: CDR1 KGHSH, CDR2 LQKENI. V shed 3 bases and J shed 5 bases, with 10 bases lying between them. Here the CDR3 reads CASSPRQQNEKLFF. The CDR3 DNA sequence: TGTGCCAGCTCACCTAGACAGCAAAATGAAAAACTGTTTTTT.

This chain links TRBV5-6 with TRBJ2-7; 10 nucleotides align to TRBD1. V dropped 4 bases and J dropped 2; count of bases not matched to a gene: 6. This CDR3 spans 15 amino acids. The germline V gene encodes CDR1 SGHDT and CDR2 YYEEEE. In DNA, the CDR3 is TGTGCCAGCAGCCCCATTGGGACAGGGGCCTACGAGCAGTACTTC. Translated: CASSPIGTGAYEQYF.

The CDR3 region has the DNA TGTGCCAGCAGACCAACAGTTAACGGGGAGCTGTTTTTT. The encoded protein is CASRPTVNGELFF. The chain has TRBV2 and TRBJ2-2, with D unresolved. The CDR3 sequence is 13 residues long. The germline gives CDR1 SNHLY, CDR2 FYNNEI. Trimming cost V 6 bases and J 7 bases, with 12 bases left between them.

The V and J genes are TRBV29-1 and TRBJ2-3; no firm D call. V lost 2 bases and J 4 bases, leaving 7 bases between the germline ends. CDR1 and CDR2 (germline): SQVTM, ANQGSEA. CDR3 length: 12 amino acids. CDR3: CSVEPSPDTQYF. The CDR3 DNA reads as TGCAGCGTTGAACCCTCCCCAGATACGCAGTATTTT.

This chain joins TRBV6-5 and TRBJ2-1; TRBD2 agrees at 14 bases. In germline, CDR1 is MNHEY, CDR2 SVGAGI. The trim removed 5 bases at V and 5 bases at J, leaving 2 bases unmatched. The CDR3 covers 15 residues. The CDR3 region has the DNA TGTGCCAGCAGTACGGGACTAGCGGGGGACAATGAGCAGTTCTTC. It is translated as CASSTGLAGDNEQFF.

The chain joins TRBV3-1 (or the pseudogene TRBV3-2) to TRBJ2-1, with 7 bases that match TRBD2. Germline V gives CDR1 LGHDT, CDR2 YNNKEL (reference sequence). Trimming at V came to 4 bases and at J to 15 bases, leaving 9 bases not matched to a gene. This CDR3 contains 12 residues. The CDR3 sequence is CASSPRGGGPFF. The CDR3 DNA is TGTGCCAGCAGCCCCCGGGGCGGGGGTCCGTTCTTC.

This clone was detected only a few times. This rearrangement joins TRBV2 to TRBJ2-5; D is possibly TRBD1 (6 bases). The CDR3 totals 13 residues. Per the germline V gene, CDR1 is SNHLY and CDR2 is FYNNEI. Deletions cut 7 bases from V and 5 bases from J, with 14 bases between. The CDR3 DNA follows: TGTGCCAGCAAGGAACAGGGCGTGGAGACCCAGTACTTC. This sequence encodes CASKEQGVETQYF.

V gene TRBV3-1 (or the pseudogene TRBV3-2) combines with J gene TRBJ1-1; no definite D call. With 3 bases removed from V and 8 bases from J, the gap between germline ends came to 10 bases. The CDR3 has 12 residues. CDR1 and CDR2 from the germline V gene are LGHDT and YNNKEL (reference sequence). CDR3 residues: CASSHTSGEAFF. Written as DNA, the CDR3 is TGTGCCAGCAGCCACACTAGTGGGGAAGCTTTCTTT.

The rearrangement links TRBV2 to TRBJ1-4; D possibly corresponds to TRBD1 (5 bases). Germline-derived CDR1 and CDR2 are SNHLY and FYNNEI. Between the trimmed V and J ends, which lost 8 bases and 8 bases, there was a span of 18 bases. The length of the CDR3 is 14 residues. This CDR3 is CASEYSRESEKLFF. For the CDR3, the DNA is TGTGCCAGCGAGTATAGCAGGGAAAGCGAAAAACTGTTTTTT.

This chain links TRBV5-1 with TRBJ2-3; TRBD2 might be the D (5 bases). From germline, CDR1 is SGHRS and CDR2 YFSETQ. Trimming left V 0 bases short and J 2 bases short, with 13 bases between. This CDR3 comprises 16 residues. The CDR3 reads CASSLGPSTFTDTQYF. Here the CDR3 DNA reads TGCGCCAGCAGCTTGGGTCCTAGCACCTTCACAGATACGCAGTATTTT.

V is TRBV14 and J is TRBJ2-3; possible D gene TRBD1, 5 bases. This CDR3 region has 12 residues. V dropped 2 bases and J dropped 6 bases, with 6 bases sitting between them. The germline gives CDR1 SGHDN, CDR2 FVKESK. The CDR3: CASSQSGDTQYF. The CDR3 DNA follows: TGTGCCAGCAGCCAATCAGGGGATACGCAGTATTTT.

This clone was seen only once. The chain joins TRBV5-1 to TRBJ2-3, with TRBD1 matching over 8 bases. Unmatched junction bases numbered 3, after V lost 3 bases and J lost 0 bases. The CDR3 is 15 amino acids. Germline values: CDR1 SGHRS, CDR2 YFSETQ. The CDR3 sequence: CASSSWTGSTDTQYF. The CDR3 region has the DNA TGCGCCAGCAGCTCCTGGACAGGGAGCACAGATACGCAGTATTTT.

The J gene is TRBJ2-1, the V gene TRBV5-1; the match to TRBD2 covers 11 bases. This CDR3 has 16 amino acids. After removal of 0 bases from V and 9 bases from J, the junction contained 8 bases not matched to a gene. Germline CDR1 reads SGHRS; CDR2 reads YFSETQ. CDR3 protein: CASSLGASGGFSEQFF. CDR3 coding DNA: TGCGCCAGCAGCTTGGGTGCTAGCGGGGGGTTTAGTGAGCAGTTCTTC.

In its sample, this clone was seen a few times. CDR3 coding DNA: TGTGCCACCAGCATCGGCGGCAAAAACATTCAGTACTTC. Residues: CATSIGGKNIQYF. The chain joins TRBV15 to TRBJ2-4; the D is unclear. CDR1 and CDR2 from the germline V gene are LNHNV and YYDKDF (reference sequence). V lost 4 bases and J 3 bases, leaving 7 bases between the germline ends. The CDR3 totals 13 residues.